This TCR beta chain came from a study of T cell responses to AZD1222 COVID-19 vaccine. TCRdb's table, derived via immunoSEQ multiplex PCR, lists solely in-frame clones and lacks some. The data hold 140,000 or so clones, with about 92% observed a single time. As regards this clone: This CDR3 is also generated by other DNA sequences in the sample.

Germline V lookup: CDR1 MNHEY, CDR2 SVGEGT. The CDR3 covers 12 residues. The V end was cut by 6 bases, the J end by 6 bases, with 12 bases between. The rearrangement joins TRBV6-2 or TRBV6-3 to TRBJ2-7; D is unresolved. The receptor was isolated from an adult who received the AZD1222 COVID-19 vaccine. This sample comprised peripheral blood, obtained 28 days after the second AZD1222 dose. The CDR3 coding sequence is TGTGCCAGCAGCCTCGGACCGACCGAGCAGTACTTC. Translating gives CASSLGPTEQYF.